One and the same sample provided the 30 T cell receptor beta chains below, sequenced in a study of OX40 agonist ivuxolimab in advanced cancers. Preparation of the library involved the immunoSEQ multiplex PCR assay. Held by TCRdb, this immuneACCESS table contains in-frame sequences only and omits some clones. Under half of the omission traces to an unresolved V gene where checked; the cause of the rest is unknown. In all, the sample holds around 94,000 clones, and 91% of those were seen once. The ten largest clones take up approximately 0.78% of the sample. This sample comprised CD4+ or CD8+ T cells sorted from blood, obtained in a trial of the OX40 agonist ivuxolimab. The receptor set was obtained from an adult with an advanced solid tumor such as melanoma, head and neck, liver or kidney cancer.

The V call is TRBV28, the J call TRBJ2-7, with 9 bases that match TRBD1. This CDR3 has 13 amino acids. V lost 8 bases to trimming and J lost 4 bases; unmatched junction nucleotides: 6. The V gene's germline CDR1 is MDHEN and CDR2 SYDVKM. The CDR3 bases are TGTGCCAGCGACGGGACAGGGACTTACGAGCAGTACTTC. This encodes CASDGTGTYEQYF.

V gene TRBV7-2 combines with J gene TRBJ2-1; perhaps TRBD1 as D (6 bases). V lost 8 bases and J 4 bases, leaving 15 bases between the germline ends. The germline CDR1 and CDR2 sequences are SGHTA and FQGNSA. The CDR3 covers 14 residues. The CDR3 sequence is CASHRGFPYNEQFF. Written as DNA, the CDR3 is TGTGCCAGCCATAGGGGGTTTCCTTACAATGAGCAGTTCTTC.

V usage is TRBV29-1 and J usage is TRBJ2-5, with TRBD1 identical over 7 bases. The CDR3 consists of 14 residues. In germline, CDR1 is SQVTM, CDR2 ANQGSEA. The V and J ends lost 6 bases and 1 base, in that order; junction bases with no gene match: 8. The CDR3 DNA reads TGCAGCGTCCAACCTACAGGGGCCCAAGAGACCCAGTACTTC. Translation: CSVQPTGAQETQYF.

This chain uses TRBV4-1 with TRBJ1-2; D is unresolved. V lost 4 bases and J 0 bases, leaving 21 bases between the germline ends. CDR1 is MGHRA and CDR2 is YSYEKL in the germline V gene. CDR3 length: 18 amino acids. The CDR3 DNA reads TGCGCCAGCAGCCCCTTACCCGCCCACGGGATAGCTAACTATGGCTACACCTTC. Protein: CASSPLPAHGIANYGYTF.

The CDR3 nucleotides are TGTGCCAGCAGCTTAAGCGGGAGCAGGACCGGGGAGCTGTTTTTT. Encoded protein: CASSLSGSRTGELFF. This sequence joins TRBV7-6 and TRBJ2-2; 8 nucleotides agree with TRBD2. V gave up 2 bases and J gave up 5 bases; unmatched junction bases: 4. This CDR3 region has 15 residues. Germline V gene data show CDR1 as SGHVS and CDR2 as FNYEAQ.

The rearrangement uses TRBV7-2 and TRBJ1-5; no definite D call. V lost 3 bases and J 2 bases, leaving 11 bases between the germline ends. This CDR3 has 15 amino acids. CDR1 and CDR2 (germline): SGHTA, FQGNSA. The CDR3 DNA is TGTGCCAGCAGCTTGGGGTTTGAGGGCAATCAGCCCCAGCATTTT. The encoded protein is CASSLGFEGNQPQHF.

In its sample, this clone was seen a few times. The chain links TRBV12-5 to TRBJ1-1, with 7 bases aligning to TRBD1. J gave up 4 bases and V 4 bases, and 9 bases lay outside the gene matches. There are 15 residues in the CDR3. CDR1 LGHNT and CDR2 FRNRAP come from the germline V gene. CDR3: CASGSKTGRVTEAFF. The CDR3 coding sequence is TGTGCTAGTGGTTCCAAGACAGGGCGGGTCACTGAAGCTTTCTTT.

This clone has just a few counts. This rearrangement joins TRBV5-1 to TRBJ1-1; unclear D gene. CDR1 and CDR2 from the germline V gene are SGHRS and YFSETQ. The CDR3 consists of 13 residues. V was clipped by 1 base and J by 1 base, with 5 bases between them. CDR3 DNA sequence: TGCGCCAGCAGCTTGACAGCGAACACTGAAGCTTTCTTT. It is translated as CASSLTANTEAFF.

The genes are TRBV5-1 and TRBJ2-7; 13 positions agree with TRBD2. Looked up from germline, CDR1 is SGHRS and CDR2 is YFSETQ. The CDR3 consists of 15 residues. J lost 4 bases, V lost 4 bases, and 5 bases had no gene match. CDR3 region: CASSIGTSGTYEQYF. The CDR3 DNA reads TGCGCCAGCAGCATAGGGACTAGCGGGACGTACGAGCAGTACTTC.

The gene calls are TRBV20-1 and TRBJ2-7, with D unclear. The CDR3 covers 11 residues. CDR1 and CDR2 (germline): DFQATT, SNEGSKA (reference sequence). Trimming left V 5 bases short and J 4 bases short, with 9 bases between. The CDR3 here is CSAPARYEQYF. CDR3 DNA: TGCAGTGCTCCCGCACGATACGAGCAGTACTTC.

This sequence joins TRBV14 and TRBJ2-5, with a weak D call TRBD2 (9 bases). CDR1 and CDR2 (germline): SGHDN, FVKESK. V dropped 2 bases and J dropped 9 bases, with 19 bases sitting between them. This CDR3 has 15 amino acids. The CDR3 region has the DNA TGTGCCAGCAGCCAAACCGGGACAGGCGGGAGGGCCCAGTACTTC. This encodes CASSQTGTGGRAQYF. Drawing the rest from reference TRBV14 and TRBJ2-5, the complete variable domain is EAGVTQFPSHSVIEKGQTVTLRCDPISGHDNLYWYRRVMGKEIKFLLHFVKESKQDESGMPNNRFLAERTGGTYSTLKVQPAELEDSGVYFCASSQTGTGGRAQYFGPGTRLLVL.

The chain joins TRBV19 to TRBJ2-7; D possibly corresponds to TRBD1 (6 bases). The CDR3 contains 16 residues. V dropped 7 bases and J dropped 0 bases, with 19 bases sitting between them. CDR1 and CDR2 (germline): LNHDA, SQIVND (reference sequence). In nucleotides, the CDR3 is TGTGCCAGTACCCCAACTTCGACAGGCAGCTCCTACGAGCAGTACTTC. Protein product: CASTPTSTGSSYEQYF.

The chain recombines TRBV5-8 with TRBJ1-5; perhaps TRBD1 as D (6 bases). The germline V gene has CDR1 SGHTS and CDR2 YDEGEE. This CDR3 is 14 amino acids long. Trimming left V 1 base short and J 3 bases short, with 8 bases between. The CDR3 bases are TGTGCCAGCAGCTTGTGGGGGCCCAATCAGCCCCAGCATTTT. The encoded protein is CASSLWGPNQPQHF.

This chain joins TRBV11-2 and TRBJ1-1; tentatively, D is TRBD1 (6 bases). The CDR3 is 13 residues long. Germline loops: CDR1 SGHAT, CDR2 FQNNGV. V lost 0 bases and J 5 bases, leaving 7 bases between the germline ends. CDR3 in amino acids: CASSLEQGTEAFF. The CDR3, as DNA: TGTGCCAGCAGCTTAGAACAGGGTACTGAAGCTTTCTTT.

This clone showed up just once. This chain joins TRBV6-5 and TRBJ1-2, with D hard to call. Between the trimmed V and J ends, which lost 5 bases and 7 bases, there was a span of 17 bases. The CDR3 is made up of 14 amino acids. The germline gives CDR1 MNHEY, CDR2 SVGAGI. The CDR3 spells CASSTTRAGGGYTF. CDR3 DNA sequence: TGTGCCAGCAGTACCACGCGGGCGGGAGGTGGCTACACCTTC.

V usage is TRBV6-1 and J usage is TRBJ2-5; tentatively, D is TRBD1 (5 bases). Germline CDR1 is MNHNS and CDR2 is SASEGT. V lost 7 bases and J lost 2, with 11 bases in between. This CDR3 comprises 13 residues. The CDR3 DNA reads TGTGCCAGCACCCCGAGACAGCAAGAGACCCAGTACTTC. This gives the protein CASTPRQQETQYF.

This chain links TRBV11-3 with TRBJ2-3; weak D call: TRBD2 (6 bases). Trimming removed 5 bases at V and 6 bases at J, with 18 bases between. This CDR3 contains 15 residues. CDR1 is SGHNT, CDR2 YENEEA, per germline. CDR3 loop: CASSQTGVTGDTQYF. CDR3 coding DNA: TGTGCCAGCAGCCAGACGGGAGTAACTGGGGATACGCAGTATTTT.

Comment on this clone: At one end, the junction sequence differs from germline, possibly due to a read error. The CDR3 sequence is CASGLAPLAGGGNF. In nucleotides, the CDR3 is TGTGCCAGCGGCTTAGCGCCTTTGGCGGGAGGCGGGAACTTC. The V and J genes are TRBV7-2 and TRBJ2-7, with 8 bases aligning to TRBD2. Germline V lookup: CDR1 SGHTA, CDR2 FQGNSA. The CDR3 totals 14 residues.

This chain connects TRBV25-1 to TRBJ1-2; D is unclear. V was trimmed by 3 bases and J by 5 bases, leaving 19 bases between them. The germline V gene encodes CDR1 MGHDK and CDR2 SYGVNS. This CDR3 is 16 amino acids long. This chain's CDR3 is CASSDPTPGGRYGYTF. As DNA, the CDR3 is TGTGCCAGCAGTGATCCTACCCCAGGAGGGCGGTATGGCTACACCTTC.

This chain uses TRBV5-4 with TRBJ2-2; the D gene is possibly TRBD2 (5 bases). This CDR3 spans 15 amino acids. Deletions cut 4 bases from V and 4 bases from J, with 14 bases between. Germline V gene data show CDR1 as SGHNT and CDR2 as YYREEE (reference sequence). The CDR3 nucleotides read TGTGCCAGCAGCCCAACCATGAGCGGCACCGGGGAGCTGTTTTTT. This encodes CASSPTMSGTGELFF. Supplemented by reference TRBV5-4 and TRBJ2-2, the full variable domain reads ETGVTQSPTHLIKTRGQQVTLRCSSQSGHNTVSWYQQALGQGPQFIFQYYREEENGRGNFPPRFSGLQFPNYSSELNVNALELDDSALYLCASSPTMSGTGELFFGEGSRLTVL.

V gene TRBV5-5 combines with J gene TRBJ1-2; D unclear. V was clipped by 0 bases and J by 2 bases, with 17 bases between them. Germline loops: CDR1 SGHKS, CDR2 YYEKEE (reference sequence). The length of the CDR3 is 17 residues. The CDR3 nucleotides read TGTGCCAGCAGCTTGGCGGATCTGGGCAGCTCAAACTATGGCTACACCTTC. Translating gives CASSLADLGSSNYGYTF.

The rearrangement links TRBV9 to TRBJ2-1; 11 bases line up with TRBD2. Germline V gene sequence: CDR1 SGDLS, CDR2 YYNGEE. J gave up 5 bases and V 0 bases, and 7 bases lay outside the gene matches. CDR3 size: 17 residues. CDR3 residues: CASSVELATSGNNEQFF. The CDR3 nucleotides are TGTGCCAGCAGCGTAGAATTAGCGACTAGCGGGAACAATGAGCAGTTCTTC. Combining the CDR3 with reference TRBV9 and TRBJ2-1 gives the whole variable domain DSGVTQTPKHLITATGQRVTLRCSPRSGDLSVYWYQQSLDQGLQFLIQYYNGEERAKGNILERFSAQQFPDLHSELNLSSLELGDSALYFCASSVELATSGNNEQFFGPGTRLTVL.

CDR3 residues: CASSQFMQGSAGNTIYF. In nucleotides, the CDR3 is TGTGCCAGCAGCCAGTTTATGCAGGGGTCGGCGGGAAACACCATATATTTT. J is TRBJ1-3 and V is TRBV4-2, with TRBD1 as a possible D gene (6 bases). Germline V CDR1 and CDR2: LGHNA, YNFKEQ. The V end lost 3 bases, the J end lost 4 bases, and 19 bases lay between the germline ends. The CDR3 spans 17 residues.

V gene TRBV21-1 combines with J gene TRBJ1-6. TRBV21-1 is a pseudogene. The CDR3 totals 11 residues. CDR3 amino acids: CATPLSPPLHF. The CDR3 DNA is TGTGCCACCCCTCTTTCCCCACCCCTCCACTTT.

Details on this clone: The junction departs from the called germline gene at one end, perhaps through a read error. The chain has TRBV7-7 and TRBJ2-1; TRBD2 agrees at 8 bases. Germline assignment: CDR1 SSHAT and CDR2 FNYEAQ (reference sequence). The CDR3 spans 17 residues. This CDR3 is CASSQGLAQSSYNEQFF. DNA for the CDR3: TGTGCTAGCAGCCAAGGACTAGCCCAGAGCTCCTACAATGAGCAGTTCTTC.

J is TRBJ2-5 and V is TRBV14; 9 bases are shared with TRBD2. This CDR3 has 15 residues. V lost 2 bases and J lost 5; bases outside the gene matches: 6. The V gene's germline CDR1 is SGHDN and CDR2 FVKESK. CDR3 nucleotides: TGTGCCAGCAGCCAACTTAGAGGGACTAGCGAGACCCAGTACTTC. Amino acids: CASSQLRGTSETQYF.

The chain joins TRBV10-1 to TRBJ2-2; 8 nucleotides agree with TRBD2. The CDR3 extends over 20 amino acids. Germline V CDR1 and CDR2: WNHNN, SYGVQD (reference sequence). V shed 5 bases and J 6 bases; nucleotides not matched to a gene: 23. CDR3 bases: TGCGCCAGCAGTTTTGAGGATTCCAGGGCGGGAGGTAGAATCGCCGGGGAGCTGTTTTTT. It is translated as CASSFEDSRAGGRIAGELFF.

The J gene is TRBJ2-1, the V gene TRBV11-3; TRBD2 matches 14 bases. V lost 4 bases and J lost 7; bases outside the gene matches: 3. In germline, CDR1 is SGHNT, CDR2 YENEEA. The CDR3 runs 15 residues. In DNA, the CDR3 is TGTGCCAGCAGCTCCCGACTAGCGGGAGGGAATGAGCAGTTCTTC. It encodes CASSSRLAGGNEQFF.

This chain uses TRBV6-4 with TRBJ1-4; D may be TRBD1 (5 bases). CDR1 and CDR2 (germline): MRHNA, SNTAGT. This CDR3 has 13 residues. V shed 8 bases and J shed 2 bases, with 9 bases lying between them. This chain's CDR3 is CASPGPTNEKLFF. The DNA for the CDR3 is TGTGCCAGCCCGGGACCGACTAATGAAAAACTGTTTTTT.

V is TRBV27 and J is TRBJ2-1; 7 positions agree with TRBD2. Germline CDR1 MNHEY, CDR2 SMNVEV (reference sequence). Trimming took 6 bases from V and 1 from J; bases not matched to a gene: 21. The CDR3 consists of 20 residues. The CDR3 spells CASSRYPPRANSGSYNEQFF. DNA of the CDR3: TGTGCCAGCAGCCGTTATCCTCCTCGGGCTAATAGCGGGTCCTACAATGAGCAGTTCTTC.